The 27 T cell receptor beta chains given below trace back to one sample, sequenced in a study of blood T cell repertoires in COVID-19. Sequenced by immunoSEQ multiplex PCR; TCRdb stores in-frame clones only, minus some. The repertoire holds around 80,000 clones, with around 89% as singletons. Sample: peripheral blood. All receptors derive from a human donor in a cohort sampled during active COVID-19.

This clone was observed once. The V gene is TRBV5-1, the J gene TRBJ2-1, with 7 positions matching TRBD1. CDR1 is SGHRS and CDR2 is YFSETQ in the germline V gene. This CDR3 has 15 residues. The ends lost 5 bases at V and 0 bases at J; junction bases unmatched: 5. The CDR3: CASRKTGISYNEQFF. CDR3 bases: TGCGCCAGCAGGAAGACAGGGATCTCCTACAATGAGCAGTTCTTC.

This chain uses TRBV15 with TRBJ2-5, with 8 nucleotides matching TRBD2. Looked up from germline, CDR1 is LNHNV and CDR2 is YYDKDF (reference sequence). V gave up 1 base and J gave up 2 bases; unmatched junction bases: 3. The CDR3 sequence is 15 residues long. For the CDR3, the DNA is TGTGCCACCAGCAGAGCTAGCGGGTCACAAGAGACCCAGTACTTC. This gives the protein CATSRASGSQETQYF.

The rearrangement links TRBV5-4 to TRBJ2-7, with 8 positions matching TRBD1. In germline, CDR1 is SGHNT, CDR2 YYREEE (reference sequence). CDR3 length equals 14 residues. J was trimmed by 4 bases and V by 4 bases; bases with no gene match: 7. DNA of the CDR3: TGTGCCAGCAGCACAGGACAGGGCGGGTACGAGCAGTACTTC. Residues: CASSTGQGGYEQYF.

This chain connects TRBV5-1 to TRBJ2-1; D call uncertain. Trimming stripped 9 bases from V and 7 bases from J, with 17 bases between. The CDR3 is 13 amino acids. Germline V lookup: CDR1 SGHRS, CDR2 YFSETQ. The CDR3 nucleotides read TGCGCCATACGATATACCGAAACTAATGAGCAGTTCTTC. Protein sequence: CAIRYTETNEQFF.

The chain carries TRBV6-1 and TRBJ2-3; D call uncertain. Germline-derived CDR1 and CDR2 are MNHNS and SASEGT. Trimming took 2 bases from V and 6 from J, leaving 9 bases between them. CDR3 length: 13 residues. CDR3 nucleotides: TGTGCCAGCAGTGAACACAGCCAGGATACGCAGTATTTT. This translates into CASSEHSQDTQYF.

The V gene is TRBV11-3, the J gene TRBJ1-2; the match to TRBD1 covers 10 bases. Germline CDR1 and CDR2: SGHNT and YENEEA. This CDR3 has 13 amino acids. V was clipped by 3 bases and J by 7 bases; unmatched bases: 2. The CDR3 here is CASSLDRGTGYTF. The CDR3 nucleotides read TGTGCCAGCAGCTTGGACAGGGGGACTGGCTACACCTTC.

The genes are TRBV28 and TRBJ2-2; a possible D gene is TRBD1 (8 bases). Trimming removed 4 bases from V and 6 bases from J, with 15 bases in between. This CDR3 spans 15 amino acids. From germline, CDR1 is MDHEN and CDR2 SYDVKM. The CDR3 bases are TGTGCCAGCAGTTCACAGGGGGGGCCGGCCGGGGAGCTGTTTTTT. Protein: CASSSQGGPAGELFF.

The V and J genes are TRBV19 and TRBJ2-1; 9 positions agree with TRBD1. V lost 5 bases to trimming and J lost 9 bases; unmatched junction nucleotides: 8. Germline V lookup: CDR1 LNHDA, CDR2 SQIVND (reference sequence). This CDR3 region has 14 residues. The CDR3 DNA sequence: TGTGCCAGTAGTGCCGGGACAGGGAGGGGTGAGCAGTTCTTC. Translating it yields CASSAGTGRGEQFF.

The V and J genes are TRBV9 and TRBJ2-7; weak D call: TRBD2 (5 bases). Germline CDR1 reads SGDLS; CDR2 reads YYNGEE. CDR3 length: 15 residues. V shed 0 bases and J shed 0 bases, with 10 bases lying between them. The CDR3 spells CASSVGDGDSYEQYF. As DNA, the CDR3 is TGTGCCAGCAGCGTAGGTGACGGGGACTCCTACGAGCAGTACTTC.

The J gene is TRBJ2-1, the V gene TRBV11-3; 7 positions agree with TRBD2. The V gene's germline CDR1 is SGHNT and CDR2 YENEEA. The length of the CDR3 is 15 residues. With V trimmed by 2 bases and J by 1 base, 2 bases remained unmatched. The CDR3 reads CASSLNGGSYNEQFF. The CDR3 DNA is TGTGCCAGCAGCTTAAACGGGGGGTCCTACAATGAGCAGTTCTTC.

V and J are TRBV30 and TRBJ1-4; D gene unclear. Germline assignment: CDR1 GTSNPN and CDR2 SVGIG (reference sequence). This CDR3 has 14 amino acids. V was cut by 2 bases and J by 4 bases, with 11 bases left in between. The CDR3 DNA reads TGTGCCTGGAGTTCCACCCATAGTAATGAAAAACTGTTTTTT. Amino acids: CAWSSTHSNEKLFF.

The chain uses TRBV23-1 and TRBJ2-2; 10 nucleotides agree with TRBD2. TRBV23-1 is labeled an ORF, and its function is uncertain. V dropped 1 base and J dropped 7; count of bases not matched to a gene: 12. The length of the CDR3 is 18 residues. DNA of the CDR3: TGCGCCAGCAGTCAATTGCCAACTAGCGGGGACCAGGGCGGGGAGCTGTTTTTT. Its protein is CASSQLPTSGDQGGELFF.

The CDR3 loop is CASRSTGGAESNEQFF. The CDR3 bases are TGTGCCAGCAGATCAACAGGGGGGGCGGAGTCCAATGAGCAGTTCTTC. The J gene is TRBJ2-1, the V gene TRBV7-2, with a weak D call TRBD1 (8 bases). The CDR3 runs 16 residues. Germline assignment: CDR1 SGHTA and CDR2 FQGNSA. Trimming pared 6 bases from V and 6 bases from J, leaving 21 bases between. Filled out from reference TRBV7-2 and TRBJ2-1, the complete variable domain reads GAGVSQSPSNKVTEKGKDVELRCDPISGHTALYWYRQSLGQGLEFLIYFQGNSAPDKSGLPSDRFSAERTGGSVSTLTIQRTQQEDSAVYLCASRSTGGAESNEQFFGPGTRLTVL.

The chain joins TRBV6-1 to TRBJ2-1, with a weak D call TRBD2 (5 bases). Germline V CDR1 and CDR2: MNHNS, SASEGT. The CDR3 length is 13 residues. Trimming shortened V by 2 bases and J by 9 bases, and 11 bases separated the two germline ends. CDR3 amino acids: CASSEHLGVEQFF. CDR3 coding DNA: TGTGCCAGCAGTGAACATTTGGGAGTTGAGCAGTTCTTC.

The V gene is TRBV5-1, the J gene TRBJ2-1; tentatively, D is TRBD2 (6 bases). V was cut by 3 bases and J by 6 bases, with 22 bases left in between. The CDR3 runs 17 residues. The germline CDR1 and CDR2 sequences are SGHRS and YFSETQ. In DNA, the CDR3 is TGCGCCAGCAGCTGGGAGTGGGAGGAACTTACGCCCAATGAGCAGTTCTTC. The encoded protein is CASSWEWEELTPNEQFF.

This clone was observed a single time. The gene calls are TRBV24-1 and TRBJ2-1; D might be TRBD1 (5 bases). Germline V gene lookup returns CDR1 KGHDR and CDR2 SFDVKD. The CDR3 spans 15 residues. Trimming stripped 4 bases from V and 0 bases from J, with 9 bases between. The CDR3, as DNA: TGTGCCACCAGTGAGGGGCAGAGCTCCTACAATGAGCAGTTCTTC. Translation: CATSEGQSSYNEQFF.

The genes are TRBV7-2 and TRBJ2-2; 9 bases match TRBD2. The CDR3 contains 17 residues. Germline assignment: CDR1 SGHTA and CDR2 FQGNSA. The trim removed 2 bases at V and 2 bases at J, leaving 6 bases unmatched. The CDR3 spells CASSLRSGRINTGELFF. CDR3 nucleotides: TGTGCCAGCAGCTTACGTAGCGGGAGAATAAACACCGGGGAGCTGTTTTTT.

This clone has only one observation. V and J are TRBV7-3 and TRBJ2-7; D is unresolved. Germline assignment: CDR1 SGHTA and CDR2 FQGTGA. The CDR3 has 14 amino acids. V was cut by 0 bases and J by 0 bases, with 6 bases left in between. This chain's CDR3 is CASSLTTDSYEQYF. The CDR3 coding sequence is TGTGCCAGCAGCTTAACAACAGACTCCTACGAGCAGTACTTC.

This chain connects TRBV5-6 to TRBJ2-7; no definite D call. The CDR3 runs 14 residues. Per germline, CDR1 SGHDT and CDR2 YYEEEE. V was pared by 1 base and J by 0 bases, with 8 bases between. The CDR3 DNA is TGTGCCAGCAGCTTGCTTTGGAGCTCCTACGAGCAGTACTTC. Its translation: CASSLLWSSYEQYF. Full variable domain (remainder filled in from reference TRBV5-6 and TRBJ2-7): DAGVTQSPTHLIKTRGQQVTLRCSPKSGHDTVSWYQQALGQGPQFIFQYYEEEERQRGNFPDRFSGHQFPNYSSELNVNALLLGDSALYLCASSLLWSSYEQYFGPGTRLTVT.

J is TRBJ2-3 and V is TRBV10-1; D is uncertain. The CDR3 contains 13 residues. Looked up from germline, CDR1 is WNHNN and CDR2 is SYGVQD (reference sequence). Trimming cost V 6 bases and J 4 bases, with 11 bases left between them. The CDR3 DNA is TGCGCCAGCAGCCTCAGTGTTCCAGATACGCAGTATTTT. It codes for CASSLSVPDTQYF.

J is TRBJ2-1 and V is TRBV30; the D gene is possibly TRBD1 (6 bases). V gave up 0 bases and J gave up 4 bases, with 10 bases separating them. CDR3 length equals 14 residues. Germline CDR1 and CDR2: GTSNPN and SVGIG (reference sequence). The CDR3 DNA follows: TGTGCCTGGAGTGTAGGGGGTCAGTACAATGAGCAGTTCTTC. Translating gives CAWSVGGQYNEQFF. Using reference TRBV30 and TRBJ2-1 for the parts outside the CDR3, the full variable domain is SQTIHQWPATLVQPVGSPLSLECTVEGTSNPNLYWYRQAAGRGLQLLFYSVGIGQISSEVPQNLSASRPQDRQFILSSKKLLLSDSGFYLCAWSVGGQYNEQFFGPGTRLTVL.

The CDR3 region is CASSFYQDKFDEKLFF. The CDR3 coding sequence is TGTGCCAGCAGTTTTTATCAGGACAAGTTCGATGAAAAACTGTTTTTT. This chain uses TRBV28 with TRBJ1-4, with a tentative D call TRBD1 (5 bases). Germline CDR1 and CDR2: MDHEN and SYDVKM. This CDR3 region has 16 residues. Trimming took off 3 bases at V and 6 bases at J, with 17 bases between the two ends. Full variable domain (remainder filled in from reference TRBV28 and TRBJ1-4): DVKVTQSSRYLVKRTGEKVFLECVQDMDHENMFWYRQDPGLGLRLIYFSYDVKMKEKGDIPEGYSVSREKKERFSLILESASTNQTSMYLCASSFYQDKFDEKLFFGSGTQLSVL.

The chain combines TRBV5-6 with TRBJ2-5; 7 nucleotides match TRBD1. CDR1 is SGHDT and CDR2 is YYEEEE in the germline V gene. The CDR3 totals 16 residues. V gave up 4 bases and J gave up 0 bases; unmatched junction bases: 9. CDR3 sequence reads: CASSDPRGLDQETQYF. CDR3 sequence (DNA): TGTGCCAGCAGCGACCCCAGGGGGTTAGACCAAGAGACCCAGTACTTC.

The gene calls are TRBV27 and TRBJ2-3; D uncertain. Trimming took 0 bases from V and 0 from J, leaving 10 bases between them. This CDR3 contains 16 residues. Germline CDR1 MNHEY, CDR2 SMNVEV (reference sequence). The CDR3 here is CASSLSGYVSTDTQYF. DNA for the CDR3: TGTGCCAGCAGTTTATCGGGCTACGTAAGCACAGATACGCAGTATTTT.

The V gene is TRBV27, the J gene TRBJ2-7; 8 nucleotides agree with TRBD1. After removal of 5 bases from V and 2 bases from J, the junction contained 11 bases not matched to a gene. From germline, CDR1 is MNHEY and CDR2 SMNVEV (reference sequence). CDR3 size: 16 residues. The DNA for the CDR3 is TGTGCCAGCAGTCTAGGTACAGGGGGAGGCGCCTACGAGCAGTACTTC. Amino acid sequence: CASSLGTGGGAYEQYF.

There are a few counts of this clone. V usage is TRBV19 and J usage is TRBJ1-5; D may be TRBD1 (6 bases). Trimming took 6 bases from V and 0 from J, leaving 12 bases between them. Germline V gene data show CDR1 as LNHDA and CDR2 as SQIVND (reference sequence). CDR3 length: 15 amino acids. The CDR3 loop is CASSRQAHSNQPQHF. The CDR3 DNA reads TGTGCCAGTAGCAGACAGGCCCATAGCAATCAGCCCCAGCATTTT. The variable domain in full, completed from reference TRBV19 and TRBJ1-5, reads DGGITQSPKYLFRKEGQNVTLSCEQNLNHDAMYWYRQDPGQGLRLIYYSQIVNDFQKGDIAEGYSVSREKKESFPLTVTSAQKNPTAFYLCASSRQAHSNQPQHFGDGTRLSIL.

J is TRBJ2-1 and V is TRBV27, with 7 bases that match TRBD2. The V and J ends lost 6 bases and 6 bases, in that order; junction bases with no gene match: 5. Germline V CDR1 and CDR2: MNHEY, SMNVEV (reference sequence). CDR3 length equals 13 residues. CDR3 nucleotide sequence: TGTGCCAGCAGGCAGACTAGCTCCAATGAGCAGTTCTTC. It specifies CASRQTSSNEQFF.